This T cell receptor (beta chain) is drawn from a study of CD8 T cells in ankylosing spondylitis. General observations from the study: With a CD8+ phenotype, disease-linked clones were relatively rare in peripheral blood. Enrichment of disease-linked clones was reportedly significant in matched ankylosing spondylitis synovial fluid. Previous work reported some of these motif variants in the synovial fluid and blood of reactive arthritis. Typical of ankylosing spondylitis blood, it appeared, was a TCR beta motif of under 10 highly homologous variants.

Germline V gene sequence: CDR1 SNHLY, CDR2 FYNNEI. V lost 4 bases and J 2 bases, leaving 12 bases between the germline ends. This CDR3 has 15 residues. Molecular-barcoded quantitative 5'-RACE produced these TCR beta libraries. TCRdb fed the 5' RACE reads into MiXCR, producing one record per CDR3 protein. This table holds 390,000 or so distinct CDR3 sequences, about a fifth found once. With regard to this clonotype: No antigen is known for it.

Sequencing was carried out using blood, either unsorted or a sorted T cell fraction (not recorded which). This chain uses TRBV2 with TRBJ2-1; no definite D call. The source of this sequence is a male donor with ankylosing spondylitis. CDR3 in DNA: TGTGCCAGCAGTGTGTTGGGTTTGCCCTACAATGAGCAGTTCTTC. This gives the protein CASSVLGLPYNEQFF.